The next 29 T cell receptor beta chains were all read from a single sample in a study of blood T cell repertoires in COVID-19. Libraries were prepared by immunoSEQ multiplex PCR; TCRdb keeps only in-frame clonotypes and omits some of them. The table records 100,000 to 150,000 clones, around 74% of them present only once. Sequencing was done on a sample of peripheral blood. The receptor set was obtained from a man between 60 and 75 years old with acute or convalescent COVID-19.

V gene TRBV3-1 (or the pseudogene TRBV3-2) combines with J gene TRBJ1-1; 8 positions agree with TRBD1. The CDR3 totals 16 residues. Germline values: CDR1 LGHDT, CDR2 YNNKEL (reference sequence). V lost 5 bases to trimming and J lost 1 base; unmatched junction nucleotides: 9. CDR3 region: CASSNKQGASNTEAFF. The DNA for the CDR3 is TGTGCCAGCAGCAATAAGCAGGGGGCTTCGAACACTGAAGCTTTCTTT.

The chain carries TRBV5-1 and TRBJ2-3; D not certain. The CDR3 loop spans 15 amino acids. V was pared by 0 bases and J by 5 bases, with 13 bases between. Germline-derived CDR1 and CDR2 are SGHRS and YFSETQ. DNA of the CDR3: TGCGCCAGCAGCTTGGGAGGCCTATCCCGAGATACGCAGTATTTT. This gives the protein CASSLGGLSRDTQYF.

The CDR3 reads CASMGTGLAGGPITDTQYF. The CDR3 DNA follows: TGTGCCAGCATGGGGACCGGACTAGCGGGAGGTCCAATCACAGATACGCAGTATTTT. J is TRBJ2-3 and V is TRBV7-9; 14 bases are a match to TRBD2. Trimming at V came to 7 bases and at J to 2 bases, leaving 14 bases not matched to a gene. Germline CDR1 and CDR2: SEHNR and FQNEAQ (reference sequence). The CDR3 loop spans 19 amino acids.

Here the CDR3 reads CATSRSRTGSSEQYF. The CDR3 bases are TGTGCCACCAGTCGGTCCAGGACAGGGTCGTCCGAGCAGTACTTC. V is TRBV24-1 and J is TRBJ2-7; 8 bases line up with TRBD1. CDR3 length: 15 amino acids. CDR1 is KGHDR, CDR2 SFDVKD, per germline. V lost 6 bases, J lost 6 bases, and 12 bases stayed unmatched.

The chain uses TRBV27 and TRBJ2-6; a possible D gene is TRBD2 (5 bases). This CDR3 comprises 17 residues. CDR1 and CDR2 (germline): MNHEY, SMNVEV (reference sequence). V lost 4 bases and J 0 bases, leaving 13 bases between the germline ends. CDR3 loop: CASSYGGSASGANVLTF. The CDR3 DNA sequence: TGTGCCAGCAGTTACGGCGGGTCCGCCTCTGGGGCCAACGTCCTGACTTTC.

V and J are TRBV5-1 and TRBJ2-1; 12 positions match TRBD2. V shed 4 bases, J shed 2 bases, and the junction held 10 bases outside the gene matches. This CDR3 comprises 18 residues. Germline values: CDR1 SGHRS, CDR2 YFSETQ. The CDR3 bases are TGCGCCAGCAGCAGACTAGCGGGGGTTTTTAGAACCTACAATGAGCAGTTCTTC. Its protein is CASSRLAGVFRTYNEQFF. The variable domain in full, with the rest retrieved from reference TRBV5-1 and TRBJ2-1, is KAGVTQTPRYLIKTRGQQVTLSCSPISGHRSVSWYQQTPGQGLQFLFEYFSETQRNKGNFPGRFSGRQFSNSRSEMNVSTLELGDSALYLCASSRLAGVFRTYNEQFFGPGTRLTVL.

This sequence joins TRBV19 and TRBJ1-1; 7 bases are a match to TRBD1. CDR3 length equals 14 residues. V shed 7 bases and J 1 base; nucleotides not matched to a gene: 6. Germline values: CDR1 LNHDA, CDR2 SQIVND (reference sequence). CDR3 protein: CASIATGTNTEAFF. The CDR3 DNA is TGTGCCAGTATCGCGACAGGGACGAACACTGAAGCTTTCTTT.

The CDR3 nucleotides are TGTGCCAGCAGCCACCAACAGGGCTCCGGGGCAGATACGCAGTATTTT. Encoded protein: CASSHQQGSGADTQYF. The rearrangement joins TRBV7-8 to TRBJ2-3; possibly TRBD1 for D (6 bases). V shed 5 bases and J shed 4 bases, with 19 bases lying between them. The germline CDR1 and CDR2 sequences are SGHVS and FQNEAQ. This CDR3 is built from 16 residues. The whole variable domain, remainder taken from reference TRBV7-8 and TRBJ2-3, is GAGVSQSPRYKVAKRGQDVALRCDPISGHVSLFWYQQALGQGPEFLTYFQNEAQLDKSGLPSDRFFAERPEGSVSTLKIQRTQQEDSAVYLCASSHQQGSGADTQYFGPGTRLTVL.

The chain links TRBV6-6 to TRBJ1-2, with D perhaps matching TRBD1 (6 bases). Trimming took 5 bases from V and 6 from J, leaving 13 bases between them. Germline lookup yields CDR1 MNHNY and CDR2 SVGAGI (reference sequence). This CDR3 has 13 amino acids. This CDR3 is CASSAGTPDGYTF. The CDR3 DNA sequence: TGTGCCAGCAGTGCCGGGACACCTGATGGCTACACCTTC.

The chain recombines TRBV18 with TRBJ2-5; D call uncertain. V was clipped by 6 bases and J by 4 bases, with 9 bases between them. This CDR3 contains 12 residues. Germline V gene lookup returns CDR1 KGHSH and CDR2 LQKENI. CDR3 nucleotide sequence: TGTGCCAGCTCGAAAGGCGGAGAGACCCAGTACTTC. Its translation: CASSKGGETQYF.

The V gene is TRBV5-6, the J gene TRBJ1-3; no definite D call. Germline V gene lookup returns CDR1 SGHDT and CDR2 YYEEEE. V lost 5 bases to trimming and J lost 0 bases, with 9 bases between them. The CDR3 sequence is 14 residues long. CDR3 protein: CASSSWSSGNTIYF. CDR3 nucleotide sequence: TGTGCCAGCAGTTCGTGGAGCTCTGGAAACACCATATATTTT.

The rearrangement uses TRBV5-1 and TRBJ2-7, with 8 bases lining up with TRBD1. This CDR3 has 15 residues. Germline V gene sequence: CDR1 SGHRS, CDR2 YFSETQ. The V segment lost 5 bases and the J segment 6 bases; nucleotides outside the gene matches: 13. CDR3 protein: CASRERTGQDSEQYF. The CDR3 nucleotides read TGCGCCAGCAGGGAACGGACAGGGCAGGACTCCGAGCAGTACTTC.

V and J are TRBV10-3 and TRBJ2-1, with TRBD2 matching 7 bases. Germline lookup yields CDR1 ENHRY and CDR2 SYGVKD. There are 16 residues in the CDR3. The J segment lost 0 bases and the V segment lost 5 bases, leaving 7 bases of the junction unmatched. CDR3 loop: CAISTAGESSYNEQFF. Here the CDR3 DNA reads TGTGCCATCAGTACTGCGGGGGAGAGCTCCTACAATGAGCAGTTCTTC.

The J gene is TRBJ2-7, the V gene TRBV11-3, with D hard to call. Germline CDR1 is SGHNT and CDR2 is YENEEA. This CDR3 comprises 16 residues. Trimming removed 2 bases from V and 3 bases from J, with 17 bases in between. The CDR3 nucleotides read TGTGCCAGCAGCTTAAAATGGTCAACCTTACTCTACGAGCAGTACTTC. This encodes CASSLKWSTLLYEQYF.

J is TRBJ1-2 and V is TRBV19; 7 positions agree with TRBD1. CDR3 length: 13 residues. Germline lookup yields CDR1 LNHDA and CDR2 SQIVND (reference sequence). The J segment lost 7 bases and the V segment lost 10 bases, leaving 12 bases of the junction unmatched. CDR3 region: CATSRRQGTGYTF. DNA for the CDR3: TGTGCCACCTCCCGGAGACAGGGAACTGGCTACACCTTC.

The chain links TRBV18 to TRBJ2-1; D perhaps matches TRBD2 (5 bases). The V end was cut by 2 bases, the J end by 7 bases, with 18 bases between. The length of the CDR3 is 16 residues. CDR1 is KGHSH, CDR2 LQKENI, per germline. The CDR3 sequence: CASSPRLEGVKNEQFF. As DNA, the CDR3 is TGTGCCAGCTCACCAAGGTTAGAGGGAGTGAAGAATGAGCAGTTCTTC.

The table lists this clone with a few counts. The V call is TRBV6-5, the J call TRBJ1-5, with D possibly matching TRBD1 (5 bases). Trimming took off 6 bases at V and 3 bases at J, with 9 bases between the two ends. Per germline, CDR1 MNHEY and CDR2 SVGAGI. CDR3 length equals 13 residues. The CDR3 loop reads CASSDRSNQPQHF. In nucleotides, the CDR3 is TGTGCCAGCAGCGACAGATCCAATCAGCCCCAGCATTTT.

The V gene is TRBV20-1, the J gene TRBJ2-1, with 7 nucleotides matching TRBD2. Germline V lookup: CDR1 DFQATT, CDR2 SNEGSKA (reference sequence). The CDR3 is made up of 11 amino acids. Unmatched junction bases numbered 2, after V lost 4 bases and J lost 8 bases. The CDR3 protein is CSATTSHEQFF. DNA for the CDR3: TGCAGTGCTACGACTAGCCATGAGCAGTTCTTC.

This chain connects TRBV5-1 to TRBJ1-2; TRBD1 matches 10 bases. Trimming cost V 4 bases and J 0 bases; bases outside gene matches: 3. Germline V CDR1 and CDR2: SGHRS, YFSETQ. The CDR3 totals 15 residues. Here the CDR3 DNA reads TGCGCCAGCAGCACAGGACAGGGGGCTAACTATGGCTACACCTTC. It specifies CASSTGQGANYGYTF.

In this sample, this clone turned up a few times. The rearrangement uses TRBV25-1 and TRBJ2-6; TRBD1 might be the D (5 bases). CDR1 is MGHDK, CDR2 SYGVNS, per germline. The CDR3 is 16 amino acids. V lost 1 base and J 4 bases, leaving 11 bases between the germline ends. CDR3 sequence reads: CASSESGLRGANVLTF. DNA for the CDR3: TGTGCCAGCAGTGAATCAGGGCTAAGAGGGGCCAACGTCCTGACTTTC.

The rearrangement joins TRBV5-1 to TRBJ2-2, with TRBD2 identical over 12 bases. J was trimmed by 5 bases and V by 5 bases; bases with no gene match: 4. Looked up from germline, CDR1 is SGHRS and CDR2 is YFSETQ. The CDR3 is 15 amino acids. The CDR3 here is CASRLAGGGTGELFF. The CDR3 DNA sequence: TGCGCCAGCAGACTAGCGGGAGGAGGTACCGGGGAGCTGTTTTTT.

The table lists this clone with a count of one. The chain is built from TRBV7-2 and TRBJ1-4; D uncertain. This CDR3 spans 15 amino acids. Looked up from germline, CDR1 is SGHTA and CDR2 is FQGNSA. Trimming pared 5 bases from V and 3 bases from J, leaving 13 bases between. This CDR3 reads CASSPQEGSNEKLFF. DNA of the CDR3: TGTGCCAGCAGCCCCCAGGAGGGTTCTAATGAAAAACTGTTTTTT.

On this clone: Germline and junction disagree at one end, which may indicate a read error. The sample holds other DNA sequences that translate to the same CDR3. The V and J genes are TRBV7-6 and TRBJ1-5; 7 nucleotides match TRBD1. CDR1 SGHVS and CDR2 FNYEAQ come from the germline V gene. CDR3 size: 14 residues. Here the CDR3 DNA reads TGTGCCAGCAGCTTAGAAGGGGGCAACCAGCCCCAGCATTTT. Its translation: CASSLEGGNQPQHF.

The J gene is TRBJ1-1, the V gene TRBV20-1, with D unresolved. The CDR3 sequence is 15 residues long. Trimming stripped 3 bases from V and 4 bases from J, with 18 bases between. CDR1 DFQATT and CDR2 SNEGSKA come from the germline V gene (reference sequence). The CDR3 DNA is TGCAGTGCTAGTGGCTTGGTCGGGTTGGGCACTGAAGCTTTCTTT. Residues: CSASGLVGLGTEAFF.

This clone was observed a handful of times. This chain connects TRBV24-1 to TRBJ2-7, with 7 bases fitting TRBD2. CDR1 is KGHDR, CDR2 SFDVKD, per germline. V shed 7 bases, J shed 1 base, and the junction held 3 bases outside the gene matches. The CDR3 has 13 residues. For the CDR3, the DNA is TGTGCCACCAGGGGAGGGGAGTCCTACGAGCAGTACTTC. Encoded protein: CATRGGESYEQYF.

The J gene is TRBJ2-7, the V gene TRBV5-1; 7 bases align to TRBD1. Germline V CDR1 and CDR2: SGHRS, YFSETQ. CDR3 size: 15 residues. Trimming took 0 bases from V and 2 from J; bases not matched to a gene: 5. CDR3 in DNA: TGCGCCAGCAGCTTGGCCCCGGGACAGACCTACGAGCAGTACTTC. Its translation: CASSLAPGQTYEQYF.

The table lists this clone with a few counts. CDR3 protein: CASSPLAGGGDTQYF. The CDR3 bases are TGTGCCAGCAGTCCCCTCGCCGGGGGAGGGGATACGCAGTATTTT. V gene TRBV6-6 combines with J gene TRBJ2-3, with 7 bases fitting TRBD2. V lost 5 bases to trimming and J lost 6 bases; unmatched junction nucleotides: 11. CDR1 is MNHNY and CDR2 is SVGAGI in the germline V gene (reference sequence). This CDR3 is 15 amino acids long.

The gene calls are TRBV5-8 and TRBJ1-2, with 7 positions matching TRBD1. Trimming cost V 0 bases and J 5 bases; bases outside gene matches: 7. The CDR3 is made up of 15 amino acids. Germline lookup yields CDR1 SGHTS and CDR2 YDEGEE. The CDR3 DNA is TGTGCCAGCAGCTTGGTGGGGACAGAAGAATATGGCTACACCTTC. Translated: CASSLVGTEEYGYTF.

The rearrangement links TRBV6-5 to TRBJ2-7, with D tentatively TRBD2 (7 bases). Trimming removed 7 bases at V and 2 bases at J, with 12 bases between. The CDR3 is made up of 13 amino acids. Germline V gene sequence: CDR1 MNHEY, CDR2 SVGAGI. CDR3 sequence: CASTEGGTYEQYF. The CDR3 DNA is TGTGCCAGCACCGAGGGGGGGACCTACGAGCAGTACTTC.